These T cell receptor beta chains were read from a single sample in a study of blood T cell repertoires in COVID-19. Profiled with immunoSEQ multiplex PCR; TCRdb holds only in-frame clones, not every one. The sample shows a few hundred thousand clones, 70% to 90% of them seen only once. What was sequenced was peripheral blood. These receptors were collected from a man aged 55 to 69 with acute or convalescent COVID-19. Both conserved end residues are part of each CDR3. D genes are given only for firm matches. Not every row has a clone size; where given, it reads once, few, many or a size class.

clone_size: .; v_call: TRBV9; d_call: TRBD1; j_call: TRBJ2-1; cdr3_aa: CASSGQQGRDAYNEQFF; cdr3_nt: TGTGCCAGCAGCGGACAACAGGGGCGCGACGCCTACAATGAGCAGTTCTTC
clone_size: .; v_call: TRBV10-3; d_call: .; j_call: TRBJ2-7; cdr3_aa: CAISQGSSYEQYF; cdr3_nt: TGTGCCATCAGTCAGGGTTCCTCCTACGAGCAGTACTTC
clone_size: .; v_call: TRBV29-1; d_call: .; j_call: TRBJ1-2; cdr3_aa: CSAGEGGGGYTF; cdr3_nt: TGCAGCGCAGGGGAGGGCGGAGGGGGCTACACCTTC
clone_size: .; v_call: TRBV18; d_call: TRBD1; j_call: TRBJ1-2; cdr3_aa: CASSGTGDGYTF; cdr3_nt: TGTGCCAGCTCTGGGACAGGGGATGGCTACACCTTC
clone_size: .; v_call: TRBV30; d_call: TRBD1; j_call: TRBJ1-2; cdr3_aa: CAWDTGAGGYTF; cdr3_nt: TGTGCCTGGGATACAGGGGCCGGTGGCTACACCTTC
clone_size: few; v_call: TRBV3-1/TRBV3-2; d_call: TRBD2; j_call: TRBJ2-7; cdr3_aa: CASSLKIGLAVYEQYF; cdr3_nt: TGTGCCAGCAGCCTCAAAATCGGACTAGCGGTCTACGAGCAGTACTTC
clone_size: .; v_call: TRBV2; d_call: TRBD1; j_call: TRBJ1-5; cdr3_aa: CASSADRGLFQPQHF; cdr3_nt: TGTGCCAGCAGCGCGGACAGGGGGCTATTTCAGCCCCAGCATTTT
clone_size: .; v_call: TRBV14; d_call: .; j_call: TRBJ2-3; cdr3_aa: CASSQGPRNTQYF; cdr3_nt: TGTGCCAGCAGCCAAGGTCCCAGGAATACGCAGTATTTT
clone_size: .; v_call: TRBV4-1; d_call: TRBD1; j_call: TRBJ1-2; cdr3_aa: CASSPPAGGNGYTF; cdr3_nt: TGCGCCAGCAGCCCCCCAGCAGGGGGGAATGGCTACACCTTC
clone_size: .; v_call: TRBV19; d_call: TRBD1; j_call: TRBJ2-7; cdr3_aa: CASSMGTGGEQYF; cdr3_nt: TGTGCCAGTAGTATGGGGACAGGGGGCGAGCAGTACTTC
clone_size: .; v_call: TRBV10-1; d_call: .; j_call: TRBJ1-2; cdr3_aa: CASRDARRGGYTF; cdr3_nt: TGCGCCAGCAGGGACGCGAGAAGGGGCGGCTACACCTTC
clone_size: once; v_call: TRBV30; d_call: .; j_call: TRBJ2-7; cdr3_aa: CAWSTGSSYEQYF; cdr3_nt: TGTGCCTGGAGTACCGGGAGCTCCTACGAGCAGTACTTC
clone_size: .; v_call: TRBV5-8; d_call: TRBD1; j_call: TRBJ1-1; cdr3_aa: CASRTGTGMNTEAFF; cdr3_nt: TGTGCCAGCAGAACCGGGACAGGGATGAACACTGAAGCTTTCTTT
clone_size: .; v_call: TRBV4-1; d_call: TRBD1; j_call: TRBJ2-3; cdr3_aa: CASSQEGTGRTDTQYF; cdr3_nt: TGCGCCAGCAGCCAAGAAGGGACAGGGAGGACAGATACGCAGTATTTT
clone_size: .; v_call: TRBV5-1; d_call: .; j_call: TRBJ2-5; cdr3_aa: CASSSSSGETQYF; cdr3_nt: TGCGCCAGCAGCTCATCGTCCGGGGAGACCCAGTACTTC
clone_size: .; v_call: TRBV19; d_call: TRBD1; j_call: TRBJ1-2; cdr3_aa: CASSFGQVIHGYTF; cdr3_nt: TGTGCCAGTAGTTTCGGACAGGTGATTCATGGCTACACCTTC
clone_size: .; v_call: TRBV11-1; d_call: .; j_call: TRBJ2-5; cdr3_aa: CASSSRTRRNGETQYF; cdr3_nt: TGTGCCAGCAGCTCAAGGACCCGGAGGAATGGAGAGACCCAGTACTTC
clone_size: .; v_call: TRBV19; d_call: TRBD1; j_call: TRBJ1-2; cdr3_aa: CASAHRGREYGYTF; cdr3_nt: TGTGCCAGTGCCCACAGGGGGCGAGAATATGGCTACACCTTC
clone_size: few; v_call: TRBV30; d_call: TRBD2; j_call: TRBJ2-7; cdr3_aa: CAWSVGLAGTYEQYF; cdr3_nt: TGTGCCTGGAGTGTAGGGTTAGCGGGGACCTACGAGCAGTACTTC
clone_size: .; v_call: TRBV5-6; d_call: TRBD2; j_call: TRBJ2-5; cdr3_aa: CASSWTSGGQETQYF; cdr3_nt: TGTGCCAGCAGCTGGACTAGCGGGGGTCAAGAGACCCAGTACTTC
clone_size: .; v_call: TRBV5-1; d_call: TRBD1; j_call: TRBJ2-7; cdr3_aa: CASSLENRDSQTSYEQYF; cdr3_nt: TGCGCCAGCAGCTTGGAGAATCGGGACAGCCAGACCTCCTACGAGCAGTACTTC